The 32 T cell receptor beta chains in this list originate from one sample, sequenced in a study of T cells in Graves' hyperthyroidism and ophthalmopathy. The TCR beta CDR3 regions underwent amplification using RNA transcripts as the source. RT-PCR in the first round (using the HTBI primer set) targeted the TCR CDR3. MiXCR, applied by TCRdb to the multiplex PCR reads, yields one record per CDR3 protein. In the table there are around 600,000 distinct CDR3 sequences, 13% to 15% of which are singletons. Sequencing was performed on blood. Source of these receptors: a woman aged 50 to 60 with Graves' ophthalmopathy.

This clonotype showed up many times. This chain uses TRBV3-1 with TRBJ1-4, with a tentative D call TRBD1 (6 bases). Germline V CDR1 and CDR2: LGHDT, YNNKEL (reference sequence). This CDR3 is 16 amino acids long. V was cut by 1 base and J by 8 bases, with 17 bases left in between. CDR3 DNA: TGTGCCAGCAGCCAAGGTGGGGGGGCAAACGGGGAAAAACTGTTTTTT. This sequence encodes CASSQGGGANGEKLFF.

This clonotype was counted ten times or more. This rearrangement joins TRBV28 to TRBJ2-1; tentatively, D is TRBD2 (5 bases). Germline V CDR1 and CDR2: MDHEN, SYDVKM. The CDR3 loop spans 12 amino acids. With 10 bases removed from V and 7 bases from J, the gap between germline ends came to 14 bases. The CDR3 spells CATTMTGNEQFF. CDR3 DNA sequence: TGTGCCACGACTATGACGGGTAATGAGCAGTTCTTC. Complete variable domain (other parts from reference TRBV28 and TRBJ2-1): DVKVTQSSRYLVKRTGEKVFLECVQDMDHENMFWYRQDPGLGLRLIYFSYDVKMKEKGDIPEGYSVSREKKERFSLILESASTNQTSMYLCATTMTGNEQFFGPGTRLTVL.

The rearrangement joins TRBV19 to TRBJ1-6, with 8 bases aligning to TRBD1. In germline, CDR1 is LNHDA, CDR2 SQIVND (reference sequence). The CDR3 runs to 14 residues. The ends lost 3 bases at V and 9 bases at J; junction bases unmatched: 4. The CDR3 reads CASSIGQGPSPLHF. CDR3 DNA sequence: TGTGCCAGTAGTATCGGACAGGGACCTTCACCCCTCCACTTT.

There are a few counts of this clonotype. This chain connects TRBV7-2 to TRBJ2-1, with 7 bases fitting TRBD2. The junction had 8 bases not matched to a gene; V was cut back by 4 bases and J by 11 bases. CDR3 length: 13 residues. Looked up from germline, CDR1 is SGHTA and CDR2 is FQGNSA. CDR3 nucleotides: TGTGCCAGCAGCTCCCAATGGGAGGGGAAGCAGTTCTTC. As protein: CASSSQWEGKQFF.

This clonotype was found a few times. The CDR3 DNA reads as TGCAGTGCTAGAGATTATACGGGTAGCACAGATACGCAGTATTTT. It is translated as CSARDYTGSTDTQYF. The J gene is TRBJ2-3, the V gene TRBV20-1; D is ambiguous. This CDR3 has 15 residues. Germline-derived CDR1 and CDR2 are DFQATT and SNEGSKA (reference sequence). V lost 0 bases, J lost 0 bases, and 10 bases lay in between.

This clonotype was recorded many times. The chain links TRBV20-1 to TRBJ2-5; D is uncertain. Germline CDR1 reads DFQATT; CDR2 reads SNEGSKA (reference sequence). The V and J ends lost 8 bases and 1 base respectively, with 14 bases between them. CDR3 length: 13 residues. The CDR3 sequence: CSSLYAFQETQYF. In nucleotides, the CDR3 is TGCAGTTCTCTCTACGCGTTCCAAGAGACCCAGTACTTC.

This clonotype was seen ten or more times. The chain employs TRBV5-1 and TRBJ2-7; D gene uncertain. The CDR3 is 15 residues long. Germline V lookup: CDR1 SGHRS, CDR2 YFSETQ. V lost 6 bases and J 2 bases, leaving 18 bases between the germline ends. CDR3 region: CASTPDRSGTYEQYF. CDR3 bases: TGCGCCAGCACTCCGGACCGATCGGGTACCTACGAGCAGTACTTC.

This clonotype came up a few times. The chain links TRBV11-2 to TRBJ1-2, with 12 bases matching TRBD1. Germline CDR1 reads SGHAT; CDR2 reads FQNNGV. V was clipped by 5 bases and J by 3 bases; unmatched bases: 13. The CDR3 is 18 amino acids. The CDR3 sequence is CASSKSTGTGGRDYGYTF. The CDR3 DNA is TGTGCCAGCAGCAAGTCAACCGGGACAGGGGGCAGGGACTATGGCTACACCTTC. Supplemented by reference TRBV11-2 and TRBJ1-2, the full variable domain reads EAGVAQSPRYKIIEKRQSVAFWCNPISGHATLYWYQQILGQGPKLLIQFQNNGVVDDSQLPKDRFSAERLKGVDSTLKIQPAKLEDSAVYLCASSKSTGTGGRDYGYTFGSGTRLTVV.

The rearrangement links TRBV4-2 to TRBJ1-6, with D possibly TRBD1 on 5 matching bases. The V end lost 0 bases, the J end lost 7 bases, and 25 bases lay between the germline ends. The CDR3 extends over 20 amino acids. Per germline, CDR1 LGHNA and CDR2 YNFKEQ. The CDR3: CASSQDRRSLEAGLNSPLHF. Here the CDR3 DNA reads TGTGCCAGCAGCCAAGATCGTCGATCTTTGGAGGCAGGGCTGAATTCACCCCTCCACTTT.

This clonotype has ten or more counts. This chain joins TRBV10-3 and TRBJ2-5; possibly TRBD1 or TRBD2 for D (5 bases each). Germline V gene data show CDR1 as ENHRY and CDR2 as SYGVKD. Trimming left V 6 bases short and J 0 bases short, with 11 bases between. The CDR3 runs to 14 residues. The CDR3 nucleotides are TGTGCCATCAGCGACGGGACGAACCAAGAGACCCAGTACTTC. It encodes CAISDGTNQETQYF.

This clonotype came up many times. The gene calls are TRBV11-2 and TRBJ2-1; 12 bases agree with TRBD2. CDR3 length equals 15 residues. Germline CDR1 reads SGHAT; CDR2 reads FQNNGV. V lost 5 bases and J lost 9; bases outside the gene matches: 8. The CDR3 coding sequence is TGTGCCAGCAGCGAGGGACTAGCGGGCGCGGCTGAGCAGTTCTTC. It encodes CASSEGLAGAAEQFF.

The chain combines TRBV2 with TRBJ1-1; D unclear. The V gene's germline CDR1 is SNHLY and CDR2 FYNNEI. CDR3 length equals 12 residues. The CDR3 region has the DNA TGTGCTACTACGGACCCGAACACTGAAGCTTTCTTT. This translates into CATTDPNTEAFF. Full variable domain (rest looked up from reference TRBV2 and TRBJ1-1): EPEVTQTPSHQVTQMGQEVILRCVPISNHLYFYWYRQILGQKVEFLVSFYNNEISEKSEIFDDQFSVERPDGSNFTLKIRSTKLEDSAMYFCATTDPNTEAFFGQGTRLTVV.

This clonotype has ten or more counts. The chain joins TRBV7-9 to TRBJ2-5; possibly TRBD2 for D (6 bases). With 3 bases removed from V and 2 bases from J, the gap between germline ends came to 13 bases. CDR3 length: 15 amino acids. Germline CDR1 is SEHNR and CDR2 is FQNEAQ (reference sequence). CDR3 bases: TGTGCCAGCAGCTTTGGCGGACTACCTCAAGAGACCCAGTACTTC. This translates into CASSFGGLPQETQYF.

The chain links TRBV9 to TRBJ2-2, with D uncertain. V lost 0 bases and J lost 7, with 7 bases in between. Germline lookup yields CDR1 SGDLS and CDR2 YYNGEE. This CDR3 comprises 13 residues. The CDR3 sequence: CASSVEQVGELFF. As DNA, the CDR3 is TGTGCCAGCAGCGTAGAGCAGGTCGGGGAGCTGTTTTTT.

As for this clonotype: This clone may be a read error of a much larger clone one base away. The rearrangement uses TRBV12-3 or TRBV12-4 and TRBJ1-6; no reliable D call. The CDR3 covers 12 residues. The CDR3 DNA reads TGTGCCATCAGTTTAGGTGCTTCACCCCTCCACTTT. Amino acids: CAISLGASPLHF.

This clonotype was counted ten times or more. V is TRBV6-6 and J is TRBJ1-5; maybe TRBD1 (6 bases). Germline V gene data show CDR1 as MNHNY and CDR2 as SVGAGI (reference sequence). V lost 2 bases and J lost 2, with 13 bases in between. CDR3 length: 16 amino acids. CDR3 sequence reads: CASSYGDNYCNQPQHF. CDR3 nucleotide sequence: TGTGCCAGCAGTTACGGGGACAACTACTGCAATCAGCCCCAGCATTTT.

The table lists this clonotype with many counts. The chain carries TRBV28 and TRBJ2-7, with TRBD2 matching 11 bases. The CDR3 runs to 14 residues. The trim removed 6 bases at V and 4 bases at J, leaving 5 bases unmatched. Germline V CDR1 and CDR2: MDHEN, SYDVKM. This CDR3 reads CASRIAGGMYEQYF. The CDR3, as DNA: TGTGCCAGCAGGATAGCGGGAGGGATGTACGAGCAGTACTTC.

J is TRBJ2-1 and V is TRBV19, with 9 positions matching TRBD2. J gave up 0 bases and V 7 bases, and 10 bases lay outside the gene matches. The length of the CDR3 is 17 residues. Germline V gives CDR1 LNHDA, CDR2 SQIVND (reference sequence). The CDR3 DNA reads as TGTGCCAGTACCCTCCTTGGTAGCGGGAGCTCCTACAATGAGCAGTTCTTC. This translates into CASTLLGSGSSYNEQFF.

The sample holds a few counts of this clonotype. One junction end disagrees with the germline gene, perhaps due to a read error. The chain recombines TRBV12-3 or TRBV12-4 with TRBJ1-1, with a weak D call TRBD1 (5 bases). CDR3 length equals 14 residues. The CDR3 DNA reads as TGTGCCAGCAGTTTAGGCGGGGGGAACACTGGAGCTTTCTTT. It specifies CASSLGGGNTGAFF.

This clonotype was counted ten times or more. The rearrangement links TRBV10-3 to TRBJ1-2; 8 bases are shared with TRBD1. Germline lookup yields CDR1 ENHRY and CDR2 SYGVKD. Trimming took 4 bases from V and 4 from J; bases not matched to a gene: 5. The CDR3 is 14 residues long. The CDR3 is CAISAGQAPYGYTF. CDR3 coding DNA: TGTGCCATCAGTGCGGGACAGGCTCCCTATGGCTACACCTTC.

This chain links TRBV28 with TRBJ1-2, with TRBD1 matching over 7 bases. V lost 7 bases, J lost 4 bases, and 9 bases stayed unmatched. From germline, CDR1 is MDHEN and CDR2 SYDVKM. The CDR3 length is 14 residues. The CDR3 DNA sequence: TGTGCCAGCACACCGACAGGGTTCGTCTATGGCTACACCTTC. As protein: CASTPTGFVYGYTF.

The table lists this clonotype with a count of one. The chain employs TRBV11-2 and TRBJ2-7; D perhaps matches TRBD1 (6 bases). Germline V lookup: CDR1 SGHAT, CDR2 FQNNGV. The V gene lost 6 bases and the J gene lost 4 bases, with 10 bases spanning the gap. This CDR3 region has 12 residues. CDR3 residues: CASRQGQYEQYF. CDR3 nucleotide sequence: TGTGCCAGCAGACAGGGTCAGTACGAGCAGTACTTC. The variable domain in full, with the rest retrieved from reference TRBV11-2 and TRBJ2-7, is EAGVAQSPRYKIIEKRQSVAFWCNPISGHATLYWYQQILGQGPKLLIQFQNNGVVDDSQLPKDRFSAERLKGVDSTLKIQPAKLEDSAVYLCASRQGQYEQYFGPGTRLTVT.

This clonotype was seen many times. This chain connects TRBV18 to TRBJ2-5; D call uncertain. CDR3 length equals 14 residues. V gave up 3 bases and J gave up 5 bases, with 13 bases separating them. Germline CDR1 is KGHSH and CDR2 is LQKENI. The CDR3 DNA is TGTGCCAGCTCACCCCTGCCGGCTAAGGAGACCCAGTACTTC. Amino acid sequence: CASSPLPAKETQYF.

This clonotype was counted many times. The chain carries TRBV28 and TRBJ2-5; D not resolved. The V end lost 3 bases, the J end lost 1 base, and 6 bases lay between the germline ends. Germline CDR1 reads MDHEN; CDR2 reads SYDVKM. The CDR3 covers 13 residues. The CDR3 loop is CASSFTAQETQYF. For the CDR3, the DNA is TGTGCCAGCAGTTTTACTGCCCAAGAGACCCAGTACTTC.

This clonotype was observed many times. The rearrangement uses TRBV6-2 or TRBV6-3 and TRBJ1-5; 10 bases are shared with TRBD1. Germline V lookup: CDR1 MNHEY, CDR2 SVGEGT. J lost 5 bases, V lost 4 bases, and 8 bases had no gene match. CDR3 length: 16 amino acids. CDR3 nucleotide sequence: TGTGCCAGCAGTTCGATGGGACAGGGGACGTATCAGCCCCAGCATTTT. Amino acids: CASSSMGQGTYQPQHF.

The chain has TRBV11-3 and TRBJ2-2; D is undetermined. The CDR3 spans 16 residues. Germline V CDR1 and CDR2: SGHNT, YENEEA. V was cut by 0 bases and J by 1 base, with 9 bases left in between. As DNA, the CDR3 is TGTGCCAGCAGCTTAGATCTTAGGGAGAACACCGGGGAGCTGTTTTTT. Translated, it gives CASSLDLRENTGELFF.

This clonotype was seen ten or more times. The chain recombines TRBV5-1 with TRBJ2-1; 12 nucleotides match TRBD2. CDR1 is SGHRS and CDR2 is YFSETQ in the germline V gene. The CDR3 totals 18 residues. Germline trimming cut 4 bases from V and 0 bases from J; bases unmatched to any gene: 8. The CDR3 coding sequence is TGCGCCAGCAGCAAGACTAGCGGGAGCTCGAGCTCCTACAATGAGCAGTTCTTC. It is translated as CASSKTSGSSSSYNEQFF.

This clonotype was recorded many times. This rearrangement joins TRBV5-1 to TRBJ2-1, with 11 nucleotides matching TRBD2. The CDR3 totals 16 residues. Germline V CDR1 and CDR2: SGHRS, YFSETQ. V lost 4 bases and J lost 9; bases outside the gene matches: 12. In nucleotides, the CDR3 is TGCGCCAGCAGCCCTAAGGGTAGCGGGAGGGCTTCTGAGCAGTTCTTC. It encodes CASSPKGSGRASEQFF.

The CDR3 loop reads CASSLRGGASTDTQYF. CDR3 coding DNA: TGTGCCAGCAGCTTAAGGGGTGGGGCTAGCACAGATACGCAGTATTTT. The rearrangement uses TRBV7-3 and TRBJ2-3, with D perhaps TRBD1 (5 bases). CDR1 and CDR2 from the germline V gene are SGHTA and FQGTGA. This CDR3 has 16 residues. V was cut by 1 base and J by 0 bases, with 11 bases left in between.

This clonotype has only a few counts. The chain recombines TRBV7-3 with TRBJ2-2; TRBD2 is a possible D gene (7 bases). Trimming cost V 3 bases and J 2 bases, with 13 bases left between them. The CDR3 totals 16 residues. CDR1 and CDR2 from the germline V gene are SGHTA and FQGTGA. CDR3 in amino acids: CASSFGGAANTGELFF. As DNA, the CDR3 is TGTGCCAGCAGCTTTGGGGGGGCAGCCAACACCGGGGAGCTGTTTTTT. The complete variable domain, with remaining parts taken from reference TRBV7-3 and TRBJ2-2, reads GAGVSQTPSNKVTEKGKYVELRCDPISGHTALYWYRQSLGQGPEFLIYFQGTGAADDSGLPNDRFFAVRPEGSVSTLKIQRTERGDSAVYLCASSFGGAANTGELFFGEGSRLTVL.

This clonotype was seen many times. The chain employs TRBV6-1 and TRBJ2-7; D might be TRBD1 (6 bases). Deletions cut 6 bases from V and 0 bases from J, with 12 bases between. The CDR3 sequence is 14 residues long. The germline V gene has CDR1 MNHNS and CDR2 SASEGT. Here the CDR3 reads CASSRGHGSYEQYF. The CDR3 bases are TGTGCCAGCAGCCGGGGACACGGCTCCTACGAGCAGTACTTC.

This clonotype showed up many times. The chain employs TRBV6-2 or TRBV6-3 and TRBJ2-7; 9 bases align to TRBD1. This CDR3 is built from 14 residues. Trimming removed 7 bases from V and 0 bases from J; junction bases left unmatched: 4. Germline CDR1 reads MNHEY; CDR2 reads SVGEGT. In DNA form, the CDR3 reads TGTGCCAGCAAGGGGACAGGGAGCTCCTACGAGCAGTACTTC. This translates into CASKGTGSSYEQYF.